The clone carrying this T cell receptor beta chain showed up many times. Antigen specificity is unknown. This sample was taken from a study of T cells in Graves' hyperthyroidism and ophthalmopathy. General study points: Most clonotypes expanded in the thyroid (above 0.001) were also present in blood. Progression to ophthalmopathy was predicted a median of 6.5 months early.

This CDR3 spans 15 amino acids. Trimming took off 3 bases at V and 1 base at J, with 12 bases between the two ends. Germline loops: CDR1 LNHNV, CDR2 YYDKDF (reference sequence). Diagnoses were established using clinical symptoms, serum thyroxine and TRAb, thyroid ultrasound and orbital computed tomography. Amplification of TCR beta CDR3 regions used RNA as the template. TCR CDR3 regions were first amplified by RT-PCR with HTBI primers. TCRdb re-called the multiplex PCR reads through MiXCR, storing one row per CDR3 protein. The sample includes 550,000 to 700,000 distinct CDR3 sequences, about 15% seen only once; the top ten take 3.5% to 4.5%.

The chain is built from TRBV15 and TRBJ1-1; tentative D call: TRBD1 (5 bases). The clonotype was recovered from a woman aged 40 to 49 with Graves' ophthalmopathy. Sequencing was performed on blood. CDR3 bases: TGTGCCACCAGCAGGACTAGACAGCAGAACACTGAAGCTTTCTTT. Protein: CATSRTRQQNTEAFF.